These 27 T cell receptor beta chains were sequenced from one sample in a study of patients and donors after allogeneic stem cell transplantation. TCRdb analysed the RT-PCR reads with MiXCR anew, one entry per CDR3 protein. This sample has more than 850,000 distinct CDR3 sequences, with about a sixth found just once. Sequencing input: blood, either unsorted or a sorted T cell fraction (not recorded which). The source is a human donor who was either an allogeneic HSCT recipient or a stem cell or donor lymphocyte infusion donor (not recorded which). It is not recorded whose cells these are; they may come from a transplant donor.

This clonotype turned up a few times. The V gene is TRBV4-2, the J gene TRBJ1-1; 8 nucleotides agree with TRBD1. The germline CDR1 and CDR2 sequences are LGHNA and YNFKEQ. The CDR3 is made up of 15 amino acids. V was pared by 3 bases and J by 6 bases, with 9 bases of the junction left unmatched. The CDR3 region has the DNA TGTGCCAGCAGCCACGGACAGGGTGAGGGGCCTGAAGCTTTCTTT. Its protein product is CASSHGQGEGPEAFF.

This clonotype came up a few times. This chain uses TRBV27 with TRBJ1-5, with TRBD1 matching 9 bases. There are 18 residues in the CDR3. Germline CDR1 reads MNHEY; CDR2 reads SMNVEV (reference sequence). Trimming removed 3 bases from V and 5 bases from J; junction bases left unmatched: 14. This CDR3 reads CASSFQPPRDRADQPQHF. CDR3 nucleotide sequence: TGTGCCAGCAGTTTCCAACCCCCGAGGGACAGGGCGGATCAGCCCCAGCATTTT.

This clonotype has ten or more counts. The chain combines TRBV12-3 or TRBV12-4 with TRBJ2-7; 7 bases are shared with TRBD2. The CDR3 has 16 residues. V trimming: 3 bases; J trimming: 5 bases; junction bases outside the gene matches: 13. The CDR3: CASSFRGGGSRNEQYF. CDR3 DNA sequence: TGTGCCAGCAGTTTTCGGGGAGGCGGGAGTAGAAACGAGCAGTACTTC.

This clonotype showed up just a few times. The chain uses TRBV6-5 and TRBJ2-5; a possible D gene is TRBD2 (6 bases). Germline CDR1 reads MNHEY; CDR2 reads SVGAGI. V lost 2 bases and J 5 bases, leaving 12 bases between the germline ends. The CDR3 extends over 14 amino acids. This CDR3 reads CASSYRRETETQYF. CDR3 nucleotides: TGTGCCAGCAGTTACCGGCGGGAAACCGAGACCCAGTACTTC.

This clonotype was counted between two and nine times. The V gene is TRBV7-3, the J gene TRBJ1-1; TRBD1 matches 8 bases. Germline V lookup: CDR1 SGHTA, CDR2 FQGTGA. V gave up 10 bases and J gave up 11 bases; unmatched junction bases: 15. The CDR3 runs to 13 residues. The CDR3 reads CATPKGGRQGAFF. For the CDR3, the DNA is TGTGCCACCCCTAAGGGAGGACGACAGGGGGCTTTCTTT.

V and J are TRBV7-6 and TRBJ2-1, with 9 bases identical to TRBD2. CDR3 length: 16 residues. The germline V gene encodes CDR1 SGHVS and CDR2 FNYEAQ. Trimming took 5 bases from V and 8 from J; bases not matched to a gene: 13. In nucleotides, the CDR3 is TGTGCCAGCAGCACTCGAGCGGGGGGTAGTTGGTATGAGCAGTTCTTC. As protein: CASSTRAGGSWYEQFF. Filled out from reference TRBV7-6 and TRBJ2-1, the complete variable domain reads GAGVSQSPRYKVTKRGQDVALRCDPISGHVSLYWYRQALGQGPEFLTYFNYEAQQDKSGLPNDRFSAERPEGSISTLTIQRTEQRDSAMYRCASSTRAGGSWYEQFFGPGTRLTVL.

This clonotype was seen ten or more times. The V call is TRBV7-9, the J call TRBJ2-7; D remains unclear. Germline CDR1 SEHNR, CDR2 FQNEAQ (reference sequence). This CDR3 is 13 amino acids long. Trimming cost V 2 bases and J 2 bases, with 7 bases left between them. CDR3 nucleotides: TGTGCCAGCAGCTTATCTATTACCTACGAGCAGTACTTC. Residues: CASSLSITYEQYF. The variable domain in full, completed from reference TRBV7-9 and TRBJ2-7, reads DTGVSQNPRHKITKRGQNVTFRCDPISEHNRLYWYRQTLGQGPEFLTYFQNEAQLEKSRLLSDRFSAERPKGSFSTLEIQRTEQGDSAMYLCASSLSITYEQYFGPGTRLTVT.

This clonotype has just a few counts. This chain uses TRBV18 with TRBJ2-2, with D uncertain. CDR3 length equals 14 residues. V lost 4 bases and J lost 2, with 8 bases in between. Germline V gene lookup returns CDR1 KGHSH and CDR2 LQKENI. CDR3 bases: TGTGCCAGCTCACAAAACAGAAACACCGGGGAGCTGTTTTTT. Its protein is CASSQNRNTGELFF.

The CDR3 sequence: CASSVVGQGRNEQFF. The CDR3 bases are TGTGCCAGCAGCGTAGTGGGACAGGGCAGGAATGAGCAGTTCTTC. This sequence joins TRBV9 and TRBJ2-1, with 9 bases aligning to TRBD1. This CDR3 contains 15 residues. The germline gives CDR1 SGDLS, CDR2 YYNGEE. The V and J ends lost 0 bases and 7 bases, in that order; junction bases with no gene match: 5.

This clonotype was counted between two and nine times. J is TRBJ2-7 and V is TRBV20-1, with D perhaps matching TRBD2 (5 bases). CDR3 length: 11 residues. Germline loops: CDR1 DFQATT, CDR2 SNEGSKA (reference sequence). V lost 5 bases and J 9 bases, leaving 14 bases between the germline ends. CDR3 sequence reads: CSAEAPSGQYF. For the CDR3, the DNA is TGCAGTGCTGAGGCCCCCAGCGGGCAGTACTTC.

The rearrangement uses TRBV12-3 or TRBV12-4 and TRBJ1-2; D not resolved. This CDR3 has 12 residues. With 10 bases removed from V and 8 bases from J, the gap between germline ends came to 17 bases. DNA for the CDR3: TGTGCCACGACCCCCCCGGCAGGAGGCTACACCTTC. Translation: CATTPPAGGYTF.

V is TRBV12-3 or TRBV12-4 and J is TRBJ2-2; 10 bases agree with TRBD1. Trimming at V came to 6 bases and at J to 2 bases, leaving 6 bases not matched to a gene. This CDR3 spans 16 amino acids. CDR3 coding DNA: TGTGCCAGCAGCCTTGGGACAGGGGTCAACACCGGGGAGCTGTTTTTT. It is translated as CASSLGTGVNTGELFF.

This chain uses TRBV2 with TRBJ1-6; D not certain. CDR3 length equals 13 residues. Trimming pared 6 bases from V and 7 bases from J, leaving 10 bases between. Germline loops: CDR1 SNHLY, CDR2 FYNNEI. CDR3 in amino acids: CASRENLNSPLHF. Written as DNA, the CDR3 is TGTGCCAGCAGGGAGAACCTGAATTCACCCCTCCACTTT.

This chain joins TRBV4-1 and TRBJ2-3, with 10 bases that match TRBD2. V shed 0 bases, J shed 0 bases, and the junction held 9 bases outside the gene matches. Germline assignment: CDR1 MGHRA and CDR2 YSYEKL. This CDR3 contains 19 residues. The CDR3 DNA follows: TGCGCCAGCAGCCAAGAGGGCACTAGCGGGGTCATTAGCACAGATACGCAGTATTTT. It specifies CASSQEGTSGVISTDTQYF.

Comment on this clonotype: One junction end disagrees with the germline gene, perhaps due to a read error. V is TRBV12-3 or TRBV12-4 and J is TRBJ2-6; TRBD2 agrees at 10 bases. The CDR3 runs 17 residues. The CDR3 nucleotides read TGTGCCAACAGTTTGCTAGCGGGAGAAGGTGGGGCCAACGTCCTGACTTTC. Translation gives CANSLLAGEGGANVLTF.

The gene calls are TRBV29-1 and TRBJ1-1; maybe TRBD1 (5 bases). The V and J ends lost 5 bases and 0 bases respectively, with 13 bases between them. CDR1 and CDR2 (germline): SQVTM, ANQGSEA. The CDR3 is 14 amino acids. The CDR3 DNA reads as TGCAGCGTTACATTTGGGGCAGTGAACACTGAAGCTTTCTTT. It yields the protein CSVTFGAVNTEAFF. Using reference TRBV29-1 and TRBJ1-1 for the parts outside the CDR3, the full variable domain is SAVISQKPSRDICQRGTSLTIQCQVDSQVTMMFWYRQQPGQSLTLIATANQGSEATYESGFVIDKFPISRPNLTFSTLTVSNMSPEDSSIYLCSVTFGAVNTEAFFGQGTRLTVV.

The chain carries TRBV27 and TRBJ2-1; TRBD2 matches at 7 bases. CDR3 length equals 17 residues. V lost 2 bases, J lost 4 bases, and 11 bases stayed unmatched. CDR1 and CDR2 from the germline V gene are MNHEY and SMNVEV (reference sequence). The DNA for the CDR3 is TGTGCCAGCAGTTTACCCCCTCTCCGCGGGAGTTACAATGAGCAGTTCTTC. It specifies CASSLPPLRGSYNEQFF.

This chain connects TRBV10-3 to TRBJ1-2; no clear D. CDR1 ENHRY and CDR2 SYGVKD come from the germline V gene. The V gene lost 0 bases and the J gene lost 8 bases, with 16 bases spanning the gap. This CDR3 is built from 15 residues. Here the CDR3 reads CAISESTISEGGYTF. DNA for the CDR3: TGTGCCATCAGTGAGTCGACTATAAGTGAGGGAGGCTACACCTTC.

This clonotype was seen a single time. The chain carries TRBV5-1 and TRBJ2-3; D uncertain. Germline loops: CDR1 SGHRS, CDR2 YFSETQ. There are 15 residues in the CDR3. Trimming took off 1 base at V and 2 bases at J, with 11 bases between the two ends. CDR3 region: CASSLTASPTDTQYF. Here the CDR3 DNA reads TGCGCCAGCAGCTTGACTGCATCCCCCACAGATACGCAGTATTTT.

This sequence joins TRBV4-1 and TRBJ1-5; no reliable D call. The CDR3 length is 17 residues. From germline, CDR1 is MGHRA and CDR2 YSYEKL. The V gene lost 3 bases and the J gene lost 4 bases, with 19 bases spanning the gap. The CDR3, as DNA: TGCGCCAGCAGCCAGGCCCGGGGTCAACTCGGAAATCAGCCCCAGCATTTT. Its translation: CASSQARGQLGNQPQHF.

This clonotype was observed a few times. V usage is TRBV4-1 and J usage is TRBJ2-7; no reliable D call. Germline V gives CDR1 MGHRA, CDR2 YSYEKL. The length of the CDR3 is 11 residues. V was trimmed by 0 bases and J by 10 bases, leaving 7 bases between them. The CDR3 bases are TGCGCCAGCAGCCAAGACCGAAGACAGTACTTC. Translating gives CASSQDRRQYF.

This CDR3 is CASSLGNGNQPQHF. DNA for the CDR3: TGTGCCAGCAGCTTAGGGAACGGAAATCAGCCCCAGCATTTT. The rearrangement links TRBV11-2 to TRBJ1-5; D not resolved. Germline CDR1 is SGHAT and CDR2 is FQNNGV. Trimming removed 1 base from V and 4 bases from J, with 8 bases in between. The CDR3 length is 14 residues.

This rearrangement joins TRBV20-1 to TRBJ2-1; 13 bases agree with TRBD2. Germline CDR1 reads DFQATT; CDR2 reads SNEGSKA (reference sequence). The CDR3 has 19 amino acids. V shed 5 bases and J 1 base; nucleotides not matched to a gene: 14. The CDR3: CSAGGLAGANSLSYNEQFF. Here the CDR3 DNA reads TGCAGTGCTGGAGGACTAGCGGGAGCTAACTCACTATCCTACAATGAGCAGTTCTTC.

The chain is built from TRBV27 and TRBJ1-1, with D possibly being TRBD1 (6 bases). The V and J ends lost 5 bases and 0 bases respectively, with 16 bases between them. There are 16 residues in the CDR3. In germline, CDR1 is MNHEY, CDR2 SMNVEV (reference sequence). In DNA form, the CDR3 reads TGTGCCAGCAGTCGGGCACAGGGCCTCGTGAACACTGAAGCTTTCTTT. It is translated as CASSRAQGLVNTEAFF.

The chain combines TRBV2 with TRBJ2-1; D is perhaps TRBD1 (6 bases). The V end lost 8 bases, the J end lost 6 bases, and 14 bases lay between the germline ends. This CDR3 is 13 amino acids long. The germline V gene encodes CDR1 SNHLY and CDR2 FYNNEI. For the CDR3, the DNA is TGTGCCAGCTCCGGGACAATTTCCAATGAGCAGTTCTTC. Amino acid sequence: CASSGTISNEQFF.

This rearrangement joins TRBV27 to TRBJ2-2; possibly TRBD1 or TRBD2 for D (7 bases each). The germline CDR1 and CDR2 sequences are MNHEY and SMNVEV (reference sequence). V was cut by 3 bases and J by 3 bases, with 14 bases left in between. The CDR3 extends over 16 amino acids. CDR3 nucleotides: TGTGCCAGCAGTTTTTGGGGGGGGACAGACACCGGGGAGCTGTTTTTT. Residues: CASSFWGGTDTGELFF.

This clonotype showed up just a few times. The chain uses TRBV29-1 and TRBJ1-2, with 8 bases aligning to TRBD1. The V gene's germline CDR1 is SQVTM and CDR2 ANQGSEA. This CDR3 is 15 amino acids long. J gave up 5 bases and V 0 bases, and 8 bases lay outside the gene matches. The CDR3 region is CSVEDRRQGFYGYTF. The CDR3 coding sequence is TGCAGCGTTGAAGATCGTAGACAGGGGTTTTATGGCTACACCTTC.